This TCR beta chain was identified during a study of cytomegalovirus exposure and HLA in healthy donors. PCR primers comprised 60 Vbeta and 13 Jbeta primers. As originally analysed: Later, tens of millions of unique TCR beta chains were counted in an analysis, and some 9.9 million of them were shared. Measured with immunoSEQ multiplex PCR; TCRdb has only the in-frame clones, and not every one. D and trimming come from the DNA, and the V and J calls and clone size come from that table. The data show around 130,000 clones, about 81% seen once. The study, taken as a whole, reports: Rarity characterized most TCR sequences, yet some public TCRs appeared in many donors. Under in vitro conditions, three CMV-associated chains were confirmed as specific for CMV antigens. The presence/absence work took it that sequencing depth was about the same across donors.

Concerning this clone: No antigen is known for it.

The CDR3 has 13 residues. V lost 2 bases, J lost 7 bases, and 2 bases stayed unmatched. Germline V gene data show CDR1 as SNHLY and CDR2 as FYNNEI. The clonotype was recovered from a middle-aged woman in good health and CMV-seropositive. V and J are TRBV2 and TRBJ1-5; 7 nucleotides line up with TRBD1. Specimen: PBMCs. Here the CDR3 DNA reads TGTGCCAGCAGTGAACAGGGGGAGCAGCCCCAGCATTTT. As protein: CASSEQGEQPQHF.